The next 22 T cell receptor beta chains were all read from a single sample in a study of response to subunit inactivated influenza vaccine (dated by TCRdb to the late 2010s). The library relied on RT-PCR. The sample was run on an Illumina HiSeq 2500. The public reads were run again by TCRdb, first through fastp at Q25 and then through MiXCR, and only productive beta chains were kept. Under each unique CDR3 protein, matching rows form one entry showing the most common genes and DNA. The sample table lists about 480,000 distinct CDR3 sequences, 9.5% to 13% of them with a count of one. The ten largest clones represent about an eighth of the sample. The time point label of this sample denotes: more than 35 days after influenza vaccine administration. This sample comprised PBMCs from blood, obtained around seven weeks after vaccination. The receptors shown here come from a man aged 45-65 years who received an inactivated influenza vaccine. Donor details come from another sample of the same person, matched by shared clones.

This clonotype was seen a handful of times. The chain has TRBV29-1 and TRBJ1-5; TRBD1 might be the D (5 bases). V was shortened by 1 base and J by 9 bases, with 16 bases between the two germline ends. This CDR3 contains 14 residues. Germline V gene data show CDR1 as SQVTM and CDR2 as ANQGSEA. The CDR3 region is CSVEAGSGAGPQHF. The CDR3 region has the DNA TGCAGCGTTGAAGCTGGGAGTGGGGCTGGGCCCCAGCATTTT.

This clonotype was seen more than once but under ten times. DNA for the CDR3: TGTGCCAGCGGGTCGCAGTTCTCTGGAAACACCATATATTTT. Protein: CASGSQFSGNTIYF. The chain recombines TRBV6-2 or TRBV6-3 with TRBJ1-3; D call uncertain. The germline V gene encodes CDR1 MNHEY and CDR2 SVGEGT. This CDR3 contains 14 residues. The V end was cut by 8 bases, the J end by 0 bases, with 11 bases between.

This clonotype was counted at least ten times. The CDR3: CASSRGTGGVGYGYTF. CDR3 sequence (DNA): TGTGCCAGCAGCCGGGGGACAGGGGGCGTTGGCTATGGCTACACCTTC. V usage is TRBV3-1 and J usage is TRBJ1-2; 12 positions agree with TRBD1. The CDR3 is made up of 16 amino acids. With V trimmed by 4 bases and J by 4 bases, 7 bases remained unmatched. The germline V gene has CDR1 LGHDT and CDR2 YNNKEL (reference sequence). The full variable domain, rest sourced from reference TRBV3-1 and TRBJ1-2, is DTAVSQTPKYLVTQMGNDKSIKCEQNLGHDTMYWYKQDSKKFLKIMFSYNNKELIINETVPNRFSPKSPDKAHLNLHINSLELGDSAVYFCASSRGTGGVGYGYTFGSGTRLTVV.

V and J are TRBV7-9 and TRBJ2-7; TRBD2 matches 11 bases. J was trimmed by 5 bases and V by 5 bases; bases with no gene match: 8. The CDR3 is made up of 15 amino acids. Germline-derived CDR1 and CDR2 are SEHNR and FQNEAQ (reference sequence). In nucleotides, the CDR3 is TGTGCCAGCAGCGCATCTAGCGGGGGGAGTAACGAGCAGTACTTC. Translating it yields CASSASSGGSNEQYF.

This clonotype has ten or more counts. The chain recombines TRBV7-9 with TRBJ2-7; D call uncertain. Per the germline V gene, CDR1 is SEHNR and CDR2 is FQNEAQ (reference sequence). This CDR3 comprises 13 residues. V was cut by 1 base and J by 5 bases, with 9 bases left in between. The CDR3 loop is CASSLGHLDEQYF. The DNA for the CDR3 is TGTGCCAGCAGCTTAGGACATCTCGACGAGCAGTACTTC.

This clonotype occurred a few times. This chain connects TRBV7-2 to TRBJ1-2; D is unclear. V dropped 6 bases and J dropped 7 bases, with 12 bases sitting between them. Germline lookup yields CDR1 SGHTA and CDR2 FQGNSA. The CDR3 sequence is 12 residues long. CDR3 sequence reads: CASSGRVIGYTF. In nucleotides, the CDR3 is TGTGCCAGCAGTGGGCGGGTAATTGGCTACACCTTC.

Details on this clonotype: At one of its ends the junction is not consistent with the germline gene, which may arise from a read error. The chain links TRBV5-1 to TRBJ2-2; D tentatively reads TRBD1 or TRBD2 (5 bases each). The CDR3 covers 15 residues. Germline loops: CDR1 SGHRS, CDR2 YFSETQ. CDR3 in DNA: TGCGCCAGCAGCTTACAGGATCCCGGGTTTGGGGAGCTGGTTTTT. Its protein product is CASSLQDPGFGELVF.

The rearrangement uses TRBV24-1 and TRBJ2-2; D unresolved. This CDR3 is built from 15 residues. Germline CDR1 reads KGHDR; CDR2 reads SFDVKD. V was pared by 4 bases and J by 5 bases, with 13 bases between. Here the CDR3 reads CATSDPRSRTGELFF. In nucleotides, the CDR3 is TGTGCCACCAGTGACCCTCGAAGTCGGACCGGGGAGCTGTTTTTT.

The rearrangement joins TRBV4-2 to TRBJ2-7, with 10 bases aligning to TRBD2. This CDR3 spans 18 amino acids. Germline V gene lookup returns CDR1 LGHNA and CDR2 YNFKEQ. V shed 4 bases and J 2 bases; nucleotides not matched to a gene: 14. CDR3 DNA: TGTGCCAGCAGCCGCGCGGCTCTCGGACTAGCGGCAACCTACGAGCAGTACTTC. Encoded protein: CASSRAALGLAATYEQYF.

This clonotype was detected a few times. The rearrangement links TRBV29-1 to TRBJ2-5; D perhaps matches TRBD1 (5 bases). In germline, CDR1 is SQVTM, CDR2 ANQGSEA. Trimming cost V 2 bases and J 2 bases, with 9 bases left between them. CDR3 length: 13 residues. The CDR3 reads CSVESRQQETQYF. CDR3 in DNA: TGCAGCGTTGAATCGCGACAGCAAGAGACCCAGTACTTC. Looking up the rest from reference TRBV29-1 and TRBJ2-5 gives the full variable domain: SAVISQKPSRDICQRGTSLTIQCQVDSQVTMMFWYRQQPGQSLTLIATANQGSEATYESGFVIDKFPISRPNLTFSTLTVSNMSPEDSSIYLCSVESRQQETQYFGPGTRLLVL.

This clonotype was seen only a few times. The gene calls are TRBV6-2 or TRBV6-3 and TRBJ2-7, with 7 positions matching TRBD2. CDR3 length equals 16 residues. The germline CDR1 and CDR2 sequences are MNHEY and SVGEGT. V shed 5 bases, J shed 4 bases, and the junction held 14 bases outside the gene matches. CDR3 region: CASSQAPAGRGYEQYF. CDR3 in DNA: TGTGCCAGCAGTCAGGCCCCAGCGGGAAGAGGATACGAGCAGTACTTC.

V usage is TRBV15 and J usage is TRBJ2-3, with 13 bases aligning to TRBD2. Germline CDR1 and CDR2: LNHNV and YYDKDF (reference sequence). V dropped 4 bases and J dropped 3; count of bases not matched to a gene: 22. CDR3 length: 22 amino acids. The CDR3 loop reads CATSTSRGFVLAGGPRTDTQYF. CDR3 nucleotide sequence: TGTGCCACCAGCACCTCCAGGGGGTTTGTACTAGCGGGAGGGCCGAGGACAGATACGCAGTATTTT.

For the CDR3, the DNA is TGTGCCAGCAGCTCTACTGACAGAGGGGAGACCCAGTACTTC. It codes for CASSSTDRGETQYF. The V and J genes are TRBV7-9 and TRBJ2-5; either TRBD1 or TRBD2 may supply D (5 bases each). The ends were cut back, 4 bases at V and 5 bases at J, with 14 bases in the middle. There are 14 residues in the CDR3. Germline lookup yields CDR1 SEHNR and CDR2 FQNEAQ (reference sequence).

This clonotype was counted only a few times. J is TRBJ1-4 and V is TRBV10-3, with a tentative D call TRBD1 (5 bases). The CDR3 sequence is 16 residues long. V was cut by 3 bases and J by 8 bases, with 19 bases left in between. The V gene's germline CDR1 is ENHRY and CDR2 SYGVKD. CDR3 in amino acids: CAISDRTTGRTEKLFF. The DNA of the CDR3 is TGTGCCATCAGTGACCGGACCACAGGACGAACGGAAAAACTGTTTTTT.

This clonotype was seen more than once but under ten times. V is TRBV10-3 and J is TRBJ2-1; 13 bases agree with TRBD2. The CDR3 is 14 residues long. With V trimmed by 6 bases and J by 10 bases, 6 bases remained unmatched. Germline V gene data show CDR1 as ENHRY and CDR2 as SYGVKD. This chain's CDR3 is CAIRGLAGAGEQFF. In nucleotides, the CDR3 is TGTGCCATCAGAGGACTAGCGGGAGCGGGCGAGCAGTTCTTC.

The rearrangement joins TRBV9 to TRBJ2-5; D is possibly TRBD1 or TRBD2 (5 bases each). This CDR3 spans 14 amino acids. Germline V lookup: CDR1 SGDLS, CDR2 YYNGEE. The V and J ends lost 4 bases and 3 bases respectively, with 13 bases between them. CDR3 sequence: CASSQEGLEETQYF. CDR3 nucleotide sequence: TGTGCCAGCAGCCAAGAGGGGTTAGAAGAGACCCAGTACTTC.

The chain links TRBV12-3 or TRBV12-4 to TRBJ2-2; a weak D match, TRBD1 (7 bases). V lost 6 bases and J lost 5, with 19 bases in between. The CDR3 extends over 16 amino acids. CDR3 residues: CASSRQGQGGTGELFF. The CDR3 DNA sequence: TGTGCCAGCAGCCGACAGGGCCAGGGGGGTACCGGGGAGCTGTTTTTT.

There are a few counts of this clonotype. This rearrangement joins TRBV20-1 to TRBJ2-5; weak D call: TRBD1 (6 bases). The CDR3 runs 17 residues. Germline loops: CDR1 DFQATT, CDR2 SNEGSKA (reference sequence). V was clipped by 6 bases and J by 0 bases, with 23 bases between them. CDR3 sequence (DNA): TGCAGTGCAATCTCCGGGACACTTCAGAGGTACCAAGAGACCCAGTACTTC. It translates to CSAISGTLQRYQETQYF.

The table lists this clonotype with many counts. This chain connects TRBV7-2 to TRBJ1-1; possibly TRBD1 for D (5 bases). From germline, CDR1 is SGHTA and CDR2 FQGNSA. Trimming took 1 base from V and 5 from J, leaving 14 bases between them. The CDR3 spans 15 residues. Here the CDR3 DNA reads TGTGCCAGCAGCTTAGAGCAGGGATTGGCGACTGAAGCTTTCTTT. This codes for CASSLEQGLATEAFF.

The chain uses TRBV12-3 or TRBV12-4 and TRBJ2-1; no definite D call. The CDR3 is 15 residues long. V was clipped by 3 bases and J by 0 bases, with 9 bases between them. As DNA, the CDR3 is TGTGCCAGCAGTTTGTGGGTAAGCTCCTACAATGAGCAGTTCTTC. Translation gives CASSLWVSSYNEQFF.

The sample holds a few counts of this clonotype. The chain links TRBV20-1 to TRBJ2-4; weak D call: TRBD1 (6 bases). Germline V gene data show CDR1 as DFQATT and CDR2 as SNEGSKA (reference sequence). CDR3 length equals 13 residues. Trimming pared 1 base from V and 8 bases from J, leaving 12 bases between. The DNA of the CDR3 is TGCAGTGCTAGAGGGACAGAGGGCGACATTCAGTACTTC. Amino acids: CSARGTEGDIQYF.

The chain joins TRBV20-1 to TRBJ2-3; a weak D match, TRBD2 (5 bases). With 0 bases removed from V and 7 bases from J, the gap between germline ends came to 17 bases. This CDR3 contains 15 residues. Germline CDR1 is DFQATT and CDR2 is SNEGSKA (reference sequence). The CDR3 nucleotides read TGCAGTGCTAGAGATGGTCGGACTCCTGGTTATACGCAGTATTTT. Protein product: CSARDGRTPGYTQYF.